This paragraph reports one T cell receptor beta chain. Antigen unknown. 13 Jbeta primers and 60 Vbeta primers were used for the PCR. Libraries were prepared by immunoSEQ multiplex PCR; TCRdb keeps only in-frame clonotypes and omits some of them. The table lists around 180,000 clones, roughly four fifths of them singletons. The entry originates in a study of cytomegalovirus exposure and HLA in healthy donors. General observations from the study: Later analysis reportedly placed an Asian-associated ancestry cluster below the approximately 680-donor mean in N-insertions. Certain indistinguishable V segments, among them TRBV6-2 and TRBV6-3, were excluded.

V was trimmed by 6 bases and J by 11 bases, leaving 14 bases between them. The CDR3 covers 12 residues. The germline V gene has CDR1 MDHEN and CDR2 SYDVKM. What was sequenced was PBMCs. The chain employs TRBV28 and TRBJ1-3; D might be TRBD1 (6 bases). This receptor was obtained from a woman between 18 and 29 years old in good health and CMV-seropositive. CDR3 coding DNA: TGTGCCAGCAGCCGCGACAGGAGTGCCATATATTTT. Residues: CASSRDRSAIYF.